Below are 3 T cell receptor beta chains sequenced from a single sample in a study of cytomegalovirus exposure and HLA in healthy donors (dated by TCRdb to about 2017). Libraries were made using the immunoSEQ multiplex PCR assay. For the multiplex PCR, a mixture combining 60 forward primers for TCR Vbeta segments and 13 reverse primers for TCR Jbeta segments was used. Drawn from immuneACCESS, this table holds only the in-frame rearrangements with V and J called that TCRdb kept. Clones are partly lost; checked studies trace under half to an unresolved V gene and leave the rest unexplained. The sample table shows about 150,000 clones, and 60% to 80% are seen once. In total, the top ten clones hold approximately 10% of the sample. Input material: PBMCs. Receptor source: a young man in good health and CMV-seropositive.

This chain connects TRBV6-1 to TRBJ1-2; 7 bases align to TRBD1. J gave up 0 bases and V 7 bases, and 8 bases lay outside the gene matches. CDR1 and CDR2 from the germline V gene are MNHNS and SASEGT. The CDR3 is made up of 15 amino acids. CDR3 sequence reads: CASTLAGGSNYGYTF. The CDR3 region has the DNA TGTGCCAGCACCCTAGCAGGGGGGTCTAACTATGGCTACACCTTC.

This chain joins TRBV27 and TRBJ2-3; perhaps TRBD1 as D (6 bases). Germline CDR1 reads MNHEY; CDR2 reads SMNVEV (reference sequence). V was clipped by 6 bases and J by 3 bases, with 16 bases between them. The CDR3 length is 15 residues. The CDR3 here is CASSPQGIPTDTQYF. The CDR3 nucleotides read TGTGCCAGCAGCCCACAGGGAATCCCTACAGATACGCAGTATTTT.

This clone was picked up one time. The chain carries TRBV27 and TRBJ2-7; D perhaps matches TRBD1 (6 bases). The CDR3 spans 15 residues. Germline V gives CDR1 MNHEY, CDR2 SMNVEV (reference sequence). Trimming cost V 5 bases and J 3 bases, with 17 bases left between them. The CDR3 here is CASSTPDRANYEQYF. DNA for the CDR3: TGTGCCAGCAGTACCCCGGACAGAGCCAACTACGAGCAGTACTTC.